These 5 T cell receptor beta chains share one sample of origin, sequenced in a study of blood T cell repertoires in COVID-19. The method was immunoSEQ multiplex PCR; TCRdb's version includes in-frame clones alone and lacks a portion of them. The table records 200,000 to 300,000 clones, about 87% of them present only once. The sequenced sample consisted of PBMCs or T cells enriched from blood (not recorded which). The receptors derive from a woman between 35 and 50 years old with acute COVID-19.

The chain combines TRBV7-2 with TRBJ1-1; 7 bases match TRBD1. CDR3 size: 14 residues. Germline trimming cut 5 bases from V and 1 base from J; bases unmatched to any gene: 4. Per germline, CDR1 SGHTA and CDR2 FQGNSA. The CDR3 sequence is CASSDRQGNTEAFF. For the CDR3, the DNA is TGTGCCAGCAGCGATCGACAGGGGAACACTGAAGCTTTCTTT.

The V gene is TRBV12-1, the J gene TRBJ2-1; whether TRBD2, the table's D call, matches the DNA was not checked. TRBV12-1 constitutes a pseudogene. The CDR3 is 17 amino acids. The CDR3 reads CASSLPGSAGTYNEQFF. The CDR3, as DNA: TGTGCCAGCAGCTTGCCGGGGTCTGCGGGGACCTACAATGAGCAGTTCTTC.

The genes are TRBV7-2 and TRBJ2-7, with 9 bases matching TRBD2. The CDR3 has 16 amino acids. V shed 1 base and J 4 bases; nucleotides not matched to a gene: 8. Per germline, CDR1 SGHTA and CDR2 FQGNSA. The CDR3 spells CASSLVGRGGAYEQYF. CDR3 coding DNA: TGTGCCAGCAGCTTAGTCGGCCGCGGGGGGGCTTACGAGCAGTACTTC.

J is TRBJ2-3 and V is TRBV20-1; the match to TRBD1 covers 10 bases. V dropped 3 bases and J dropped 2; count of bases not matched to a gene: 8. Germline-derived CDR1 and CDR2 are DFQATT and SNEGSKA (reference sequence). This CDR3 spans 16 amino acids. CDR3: CSASMDRGIDTDTQYF. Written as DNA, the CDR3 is TGCAGTGCTAGTATGGACAGGGGGATTGACACAGATACGCAGTATTTT.

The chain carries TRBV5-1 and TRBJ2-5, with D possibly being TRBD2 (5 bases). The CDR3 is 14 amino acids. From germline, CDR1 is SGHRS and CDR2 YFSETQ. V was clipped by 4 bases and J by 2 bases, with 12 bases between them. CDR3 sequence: CASSAQTGQETQYF. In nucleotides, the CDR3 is TGCGCCAGCAGCGCCCAGACGGGGCAAGAGACCCAGTACTTC.